A selection of T cell receptor beta chains follows, all from one sample in a study of T cell responses to AZD1222 COVID-19 vaccine. Sequencing was performed with immunoSEQ multiplex PCR; in TCRdb, only in-frame clones are kept and a portion is missing. The repertoire holds 90,000 to 150,000 clones, with around 86% as singletons. The sample in question was peripheral blood, obtained on day 0 of AZD1222 vaccination. The source of these receptors is an adult in good health. Both conserved end residues are part of each CDR3. Fields, in order: D gene, J gene, clone size, V gene, CDR3 DNA, CDR3 protein. D genes are given only for firm matches. Rows may omit the clone size; those that give it use once, few, many or a size class.

>.|TRBJ1-1|.|TRBV30
TGTGCCTGGAGTGTACGCCGGTTAGGGGTCTTGAACACTGAAGCTTTCTTT
CAWSVRRLGVLNTEAFF
>.|TRBJ1-1|.|TRBV7-8
TGTGCCAGCAGCTCAAGGGGGAACCCTGAAGCTTTCTTT
CASSSRGNPEAFF
>.|TRBJ2-5|.|TRBV4-1
TGCGCCAGCAGCCAAGTAGGAACAGGCAGAGAGACCCAGTACTTC
CASSQVGTGRETQYF
>.|TRBJ1-1|.|TRBV6-5
TGTGCCAGCAGTTACTCGACAAGGGTGAACACTGAAGCTTTCTTT
CASSYSTRVNTEAFF
>.|TRBJ2-3|.|TRBV2
TGTGCCAGCAGCGCGTTTAGCGAAGATACGCAGTATTTT
CASSAFSEDTQYF
>TRBD1|TRBJ1-2|few|TRBV7-9
TGTGCCAGCAGCCGGACAGGGACCCCCGGCTACACCTTC
CASSRTGTPGYTF
>.|TRBJ2-5|.|TRBV5-1
TGCGCCAGCAGCTTGTGGGGCACTGACCAAGAGACCCAGTACTTC
CASSLWGTDQETQYF
>.|TRBJ2-7|.|TRBV7-9
TGTGCCAGCAGCTTAGGTACCCGGACCCTCTCCTACGAGCAGTACTTC
CASSLGTRTLSYEQYF
>.|TRBJ1-5|.|TRBV19
TGTGCCAGTAGTATAGATCTGGGGGCGCGAGGTGGTCAGCCCCAGCATTTT
CASSIDLGARGGQPQHF
>.|TRBJ2-1|.|TRBV11-2
TGTGCCAGCAGCAAAATGGTGGAAGGGATTAGGGTCTTC
CASSKMVEGIRVF
>TRBD1|TRBJ1-5|.|TRBV19
TGTGCCAGTAGTCCGGGGACAGTGATTCAGCCCCAGCATTTT
CASSPGTVIQPQHF
>.|TRBJ2-5|.|TRBV23-1
TGCGCCAGCATTTTGACAGTCCAAGAGACCCAGTACTTC
CASILTVQETQYF
>TRBD1|TRBJ2-7|.|TRBV6-1
TGTGCCAGCAGTGAACCGGGACAGGGCTCCCGCGAGCAGTACTTC
CASSEPGQGSREQYF
>.|TRBJ1-1|.|TRBV6-5
TGTGCCAGCAGTAAGAGGGGTAACACTGAAGCTTTCTTT
CASSKRGNTEAFF
>.|TRBJ2-2|.|TRBV14
TGTGCCAGCAGCCACAAGGGGGGAGTTGCCGGGGAGCTGTTTTTT
CASSHKGGVAGELFF
>.|TRBJ1-5|.|TRBV6-5
TGTGCCAGCAGTTCAAAGACAGAGGATCAGCCCCAGCATTTT
CASSSKTEDQPQHF
>.|TRBJ1-4|.|TRBV6-5
TGTGCCAGCGGGGGACTGATGGGGTCTAATGAAAAACTGTTTTTT
CASGGLMGSNEKLFF
>.|TRBJ2-5|.|TRBV3-1/TRBV3-2
TGTGCCAGCAGACCCAGCGGGTTGGAGACCCAGTACTTC
CASRPSGLETQYF
>.|TRBJ2-5|.|TRBV5-4
TGTGCCTCAGGACCCTACTTACAGCAACCCAAACAGTACTTC
CASGPYLQQPKQYF
>TRBD1|TRBJ1-4|once|TRBV6-5
TGTGCCAGCAGTTACTCGAGTGGGACAGGGGATAAAAAACTGTTTTTT
CASSYSSGTGDKKLFF
>.|TRBJ2-7|.|TRBV5-1
TGCGCCAGCAGCTTGGCCTTCTCAGGTTTAACCTACGAGCAGTACTTC
CASSLAFSGLTYEQYF
>.|TRBJ1-2|.|TRBV6-5
TGTGCCAGCAGTTACTCGACTCTAAGCACCCACTATGGCTACACCTTC
CASSYSTLSTHYGYTF
>.|TRBJ1-5|.|TRBV19
TGTGCCAGTAGCCCCCGATCGGAGAAGAGTCAGCCCCAGCATTTT
CASSPRSEKSQPQHF
>.|TRBJ2-1|.|TRBV19
TGTGCCAGTAGTTCACACAGGAATGAGCAGTTCTTC
CASSSHRNEQFF
>TRBD2|TRBJ2-3|.|TRBV3-1/TRBV3-2
TGTGCCAGCAGCCAAGAGAACGGGACTAGCGGGGGAGGCACAGATACGCAGTATTTT
CASSQENGTSGGGTDTQYF
>TRBD1|TRBJ1-3|.|TRBV18
TGTGCCAGCTCACCAGGGACAGACGCTGGAAACACCATATATTTT
CASSPGTDAGNTIYF
>.|TRBJ2-7|.|TRBV5-6
TGTGCCAGCAGCTTTTCGAGGAACGAGCAGTACTTC
CASSFSRNEQYF
>.|TRBJ1-1|.|TRBV4-3
TGCGCCAGCAGCCAATCACTATTCCCAGGGGACACTGAAGCTTTCTTT
CASSQSLFPGDTEAFF
>.|TRBJ2-7|.|TRBV6-6
TGTGCCAGCAGCCTCCTGGGACACGGGGAGTACTTC
CASSLLGHGEYF
>.|TRBJ2-7|.|TRBV7-9
TGTGCCAGCAGCCTAGCCGGGACCTACGAGCAGTACTTC
CASSLAGTYEQYF
>.|TRBJ2-1|.|TRBV19
TGTGCCAGTAGCCGTACATCAAGAGAAGGAGCCTTCCGTCACAATGAGCAGTTCTTC
CASSRTSREGAFRHNEQFF
>.|TRBJ1-2|.|TRBV9
TGTGCCAGCAGCGTTTGGGGTACTAACTATGGCTACACCTTC
CASSVWGTNYGYTF
>TRBD2|TRBJ2-1|.|TRBV12-3/TRBV12-4
TGTGCCAGCAGTTTTGGTCAGACTAGCACACTCTTC
CASSFGQTSTLF
>.|TRBJ1-5|.|TRBV30
TGTGCCTGGGCTGAGGGGTTGGGTCAGCCCCAGCATTTT
CAWAEGLGQPQHF
>.|TRBJ1-1|.|TRBV6-5
TGTGCCAGCAGCCCAGGGACGAACACTGAAGCTTTCTTT
CASSPGTNTEAFF
>TRBD1|TRBJ2-2|.|TRBV19
TGTGCCAGCCTGAGGACAGGGTTATCCGGGGAGCTGTTTTTT
CASLRTGLSGELFF
>.|TRBJ1-2|once|TRBV10-3
TGTGCCATCAGTGAGTTTGGCGGGCGATATGGGGGCTACACCTTC
CAISEFGGRYGGYTF
>TRBD1|TRBJ1-1|.|TRBV19
TGTGCCAGTAGCCCACAGGGGCTGAACACTGAAGCTTTCTTT
CASSPQGLNTEAFF
>.|TRBJ1-1|.|TRBV4-3
TGCGCCAGCAGCCAAGTCCGCGCCGGGGGCAACACTGAAGCTTTCTTT
CASSQVRAGGNTEAFF
>.|TRBJ1-1|.|TRBV11-2
TGTGCCAGCAGCTTATGGGCCCGGACAGTCCCTGAAGCTTTCTTT
CASSLWARTVPEAFF
>TRBD1|TRBJ1-1|.|TRBV14
TGTGCCAGCAGCCAGCTCCCCGGGACAGGGGCTTTCTTT
CASSQLPGTGAFF
>.|TRBJ2-7|.|TRBV19
TGTGCCAGTAGTATGGACTACTCCCTCTCCTACGAGCAGTACTTC
CASSMDYSLSYEQYF
>.|TRBJ2-7|.|TRBV21-1
TGTGCCAGCAGCAAGCTGGGTCCCTCCTACGAGCAGTACTTC
CASSKLGPSYEQYF
>TRBD1|TRBJ1-6|.|TRBV6-5
TGTGCCAGCAAGGCCGGGACAGGGTATAATTCACCCCTCCACTTT
CASKAGTGYNSPLHF
>TRBD2|TRBJ2-7|.|TRBV6-5
TGTGCCAGCAGTCCGACTAGCGGGGGTGTTCCGGAGCAGTACTTC
CASSPTSGGVPEQYF
>.|TRBJ1-2|.|TRBV6-6
TGTGCCAGCAGTTTTTGGCCCGGGACGGATTATGGCTACACCTTC
CASSFWPGTDYGYTF
>.|TRBJ2-4|.|TRBV27
TGTGCCAGCAGTCCCATCACCGGGCGCCGGAGCCATAAAAACATTCAGTACTTC
CASSPITGRRSHKNIQYF
>.|TRBJ1-6|.|TRBV7-9
TGTGCCAGCAGCTCCACCTGGGAACCCCTCCACTTT
CASSSTWEPLHF
>TRBD2|TRBJ2-1|.|TRBV7-9
TGTGCCAGCAGCCCTCTTGCGGGGGGCTCCTACAATGAGCAGTTCTTC
CASSPLAGGSYNEQFF
>.|TRBJ2-2|.|TRBV6-2/TRBV6-3
TGTGCCAGCAGTTACGCAGGAATAACCGGGGAGCTGTTTTTT
CASSYAGITGELFF
>.|TRBJ1-1|.|TRBV6-5
TGTGCCAGCAGCTCACCGGGACAAGTCTTCACTGAAGCTTTCTTT
CASSSPGQVFTEAFF
>.|TRBJ2-1|.|TRBV4-3
TGCGCCAGCGCCATGACAGCTAACCTTTACAATGAGCAGTTCTTC
CASAMTANLYNEQFF
>.|TRBJ2-3|once|TRBV27
TGTGCCAGCAGTTTATTTTCCCCCAGTGTCTCCCTCACAGATACGCAGTATTTT
CASSLFSPSVSLTDTQYF
>TRBD1|TRBJ2-7|.|TRBV7-6
TGTGCCAGCAGCTCACTAACAGGGGAAACTCACTACGAGCAGTACTTC
CASSSLTGETHYEQYF
>TRBD1|TRBJ1-1|.|TRBV19
TGTGCCAGTAAGACAGGGGGCGCGTGGACTGAAGCTTTCTTT
CASKTGGAWTEAFF